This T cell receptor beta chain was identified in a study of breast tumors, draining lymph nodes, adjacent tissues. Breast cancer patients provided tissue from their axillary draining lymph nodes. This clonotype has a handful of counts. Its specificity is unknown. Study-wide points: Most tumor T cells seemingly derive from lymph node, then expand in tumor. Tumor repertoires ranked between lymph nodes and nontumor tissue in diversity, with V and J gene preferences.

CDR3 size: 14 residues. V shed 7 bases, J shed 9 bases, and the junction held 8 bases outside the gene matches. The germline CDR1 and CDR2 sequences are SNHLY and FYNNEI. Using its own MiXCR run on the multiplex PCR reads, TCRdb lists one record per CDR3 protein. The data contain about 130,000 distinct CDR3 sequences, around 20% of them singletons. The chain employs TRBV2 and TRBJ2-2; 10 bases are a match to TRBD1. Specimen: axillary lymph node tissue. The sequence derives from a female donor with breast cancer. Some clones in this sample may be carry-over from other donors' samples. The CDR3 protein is CASTPGQGLRELFF. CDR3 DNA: TGTGCCAGCACCCCGGGACAGGGGTTGCGGGAGCTGTTTTTT.